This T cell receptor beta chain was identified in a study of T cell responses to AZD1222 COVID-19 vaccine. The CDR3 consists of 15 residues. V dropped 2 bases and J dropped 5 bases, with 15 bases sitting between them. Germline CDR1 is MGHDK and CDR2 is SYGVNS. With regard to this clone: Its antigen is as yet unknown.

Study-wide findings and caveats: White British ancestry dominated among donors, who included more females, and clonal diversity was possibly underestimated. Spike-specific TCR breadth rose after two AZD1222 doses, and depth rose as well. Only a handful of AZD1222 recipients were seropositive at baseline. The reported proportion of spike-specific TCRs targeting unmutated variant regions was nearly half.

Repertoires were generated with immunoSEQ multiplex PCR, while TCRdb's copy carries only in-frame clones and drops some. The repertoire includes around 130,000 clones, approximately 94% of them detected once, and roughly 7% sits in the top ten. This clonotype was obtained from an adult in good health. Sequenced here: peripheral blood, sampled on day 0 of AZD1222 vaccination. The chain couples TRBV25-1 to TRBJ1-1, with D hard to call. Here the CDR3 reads CASSERIDWETEAFF. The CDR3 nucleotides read TGTGCCAGCAGTGAAAGGATCGATTGGGAGACTGAAGCTTTCTTT.